This TCR beta chain was recovered during a study of cytomegalovirus exposure and HLA in healthy donors. Per germline, CDR1 SGHDN and CDR2 FVKESK. The CDR3 totals 17 residues. Trimming removed 0 bases from V and 5 bases from J, with 19 bases in between. Amplification used 60 Vbeta primers and 13 Jbeta primers. Sequenced by immunoSEQ multiplex PCR; TCRdb stores in-frame clones only, minus some. The sample includes some 190,000 clones, about three quarters of them seen just once. This receptor was taken from a young man in good health and CMV-seronegative. The chain couples TRBV14 to TRBJ1-1; D is possibly TRBD1 (6 bases). The sequenced material came from PBMCs. The CDR3 nucleotides are TGTGCCAGCAGCCAAGAAAGGGGGTGGGGGCGGAAGACTGAAGCTTTCTTT. Amino acids: CASSQERGWGRKTEAFF.